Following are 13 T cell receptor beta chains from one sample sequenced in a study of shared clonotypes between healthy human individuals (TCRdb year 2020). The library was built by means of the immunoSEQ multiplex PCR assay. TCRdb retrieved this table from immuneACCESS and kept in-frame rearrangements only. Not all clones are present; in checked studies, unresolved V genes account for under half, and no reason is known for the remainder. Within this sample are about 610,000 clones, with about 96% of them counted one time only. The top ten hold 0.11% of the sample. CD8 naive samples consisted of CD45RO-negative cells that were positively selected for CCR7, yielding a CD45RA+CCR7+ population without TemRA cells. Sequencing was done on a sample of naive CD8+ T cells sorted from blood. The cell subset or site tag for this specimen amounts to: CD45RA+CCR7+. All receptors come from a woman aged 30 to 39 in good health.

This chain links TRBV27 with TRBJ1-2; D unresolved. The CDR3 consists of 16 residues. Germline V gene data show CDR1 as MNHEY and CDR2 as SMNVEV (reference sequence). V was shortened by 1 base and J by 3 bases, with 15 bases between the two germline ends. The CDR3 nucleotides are TGTGCCAGCAGTTTATTATTGGGGTCCAATTACTATGGCTACACCTTC. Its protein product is CASSLLLGSNYYGYTF.

The CDR3 here is CASSSPTGLSEEQYF. The CDR3 DNA reads TGTGCCAGCAGCTCCCCGACAGGCCTATCGGAGGAGCAGTACTTC. This chain joins TRBV7-2 and TRBJ2-7; tentatively, D is TRBD1 (6 bases). The length of the CDR3 is 15 residues. Germline CDR1 reads SGHTA; CDR2 reads FQGNSA. Trimming shortened V by 4 bases and J by 7 bases, and 20 bases separated the two germline ends.

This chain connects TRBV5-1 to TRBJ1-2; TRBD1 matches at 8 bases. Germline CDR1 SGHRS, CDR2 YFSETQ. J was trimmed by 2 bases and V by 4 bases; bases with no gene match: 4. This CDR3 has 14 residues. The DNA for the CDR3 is TGCGCCAGCAGCCCACGGACAGGGAACTATGGCTACACCTTC. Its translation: CASSPRTGNYGYTF.

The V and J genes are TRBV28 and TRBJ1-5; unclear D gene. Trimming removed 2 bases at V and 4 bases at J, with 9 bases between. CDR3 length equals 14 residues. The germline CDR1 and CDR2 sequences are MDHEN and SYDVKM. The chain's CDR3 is CASSLIGLNQPQHF. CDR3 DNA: TGTGCCAGCAGTTTAATCGGTTTAAATCAGCCCCAGCATTTT.

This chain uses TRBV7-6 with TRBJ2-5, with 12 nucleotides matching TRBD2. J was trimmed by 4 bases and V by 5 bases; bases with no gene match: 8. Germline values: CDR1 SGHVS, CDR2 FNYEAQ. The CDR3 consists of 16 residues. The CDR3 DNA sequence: TGTGCCAGCAGCCCATTACTAGCGGGAGGCCCAGAGACCCAGTACTTC. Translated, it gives CASSPLLAGGPETQYF.

The CDR3 region is CSVAGTSGKGGEQYF. As DNA, the CDR3 is TGCAGCGTAGCCGGGACTAGCGGAAAGGGCGGCGAGCAGTACTTC. The chain employs TRBV29-1 and TRBJ2-7; 11 bases agree with TRBD2. The CDR3 is 15 amino acids. With 6 bases clipped from V and 6 bases from J, the junction kept 13 bases outside the gene matches. Germline CDR1 and CDR2: SQVTM and ANQGSEA.

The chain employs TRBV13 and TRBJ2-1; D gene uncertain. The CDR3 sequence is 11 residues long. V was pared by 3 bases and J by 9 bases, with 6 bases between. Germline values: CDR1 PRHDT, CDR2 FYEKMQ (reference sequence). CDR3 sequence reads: CASSLDGEQFF. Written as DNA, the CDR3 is TGTGCCAGCAGCTTGGATGGTGAGCAGTTCTTC.

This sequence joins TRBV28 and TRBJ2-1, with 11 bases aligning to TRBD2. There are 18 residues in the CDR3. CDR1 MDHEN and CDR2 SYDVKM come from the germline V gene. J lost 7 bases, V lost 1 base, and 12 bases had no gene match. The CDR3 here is CASSLSLAGGLWENEQFF. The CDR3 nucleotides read TGTGCCAGCAGTTTATCTCTAGCGGGAGGACTTTGGGAGAATGAGCAGTTCTTC.

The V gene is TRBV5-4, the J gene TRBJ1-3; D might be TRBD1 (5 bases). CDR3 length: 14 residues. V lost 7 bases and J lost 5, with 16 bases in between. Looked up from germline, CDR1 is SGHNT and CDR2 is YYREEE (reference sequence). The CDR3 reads CASGEWGSRNTIYF. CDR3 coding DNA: TGTGCCAGCGGGGAATGGGGCTCCCGAAACACCATATATTTT. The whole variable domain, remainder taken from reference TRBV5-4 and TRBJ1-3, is ETGVTQSPTHLIKTRGQQVTLRCSSQSGHNTVSWYQQALGQGPQFIFQYYREEENGRGNFPPRFSGLQFPNYSSELNVNALELDDSALYLCASGEWGSRNTIYFGEGSWLTVV.

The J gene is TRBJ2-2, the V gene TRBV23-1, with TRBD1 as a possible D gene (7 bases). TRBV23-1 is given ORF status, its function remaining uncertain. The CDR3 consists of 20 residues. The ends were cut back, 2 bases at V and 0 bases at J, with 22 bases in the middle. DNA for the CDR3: TGCGCCAGCAGTCAAGGGGGGTTGCCGGAAGACAGGGCGAACACCGGGGAGCTGTTTTTT. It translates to CASSQGGLPEDRANTGELFF.

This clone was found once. CDR3 coding DNA: TGTGCCAGCAGTGAGAAACGCGAGCAGTACTTC. As protein: CASSEKREQYF. The rearrangement uses TRBV6-1 and TRBJ2-7; no reliable D call. The CDR3 consists of 11 residues. The V gene lost 3 bases and the J gene lost 6 bases, with 6 bases spanning the gap. Germline CDR1 is MNHNS and CDR2 is SASEGT.

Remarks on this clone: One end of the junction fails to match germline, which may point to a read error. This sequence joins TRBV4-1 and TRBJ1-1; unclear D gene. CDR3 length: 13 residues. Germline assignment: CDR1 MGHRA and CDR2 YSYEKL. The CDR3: CASSQGSKDPPVF. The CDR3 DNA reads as TGCGCCAGCAGCCAGGGCAGCAAGGATCCACCCGTCTTT.

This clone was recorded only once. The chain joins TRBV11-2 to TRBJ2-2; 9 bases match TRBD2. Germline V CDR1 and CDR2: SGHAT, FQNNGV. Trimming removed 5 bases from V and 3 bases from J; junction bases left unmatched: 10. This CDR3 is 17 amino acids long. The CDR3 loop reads CASSPGGVAGDTGELFF. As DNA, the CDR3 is TGTGCCAGCAGCCCCGGTGGGGTAGCGGGAGACACCGGGGAGCTGTTTTTT.